This T cell receptor (beta chain) emerged from a study of cytomegalovirus exposure and HLA in healthy donors (dated by TCRdb to about 2017). Background on the whole study: A later analysis indicated that the 120 or so validation repertoires were generated on the platform also employed for the 650 to 850 repertoires of the first cohort. To predict cytomegalovirus infection status, the study combined high-throughput TCR immunosequencing, statistical association of individual TCRs with disease status, and machine learning. A separate validation cohort of roughly 130 different subjects was used in addition to the approximately 670-subject first cohort. The study was designed to test whether signatures of past pathogen exposure could be identified by cataloging public T cell receptors. The study at large found these results: While some public TCRs were present in many individuals, most TCR sequences turned up only very rarely across donors. It was suggested by the authors that the approach could potentially be generalized to other disease states and immunological phenotypes. The classifier was reported to diagnose cytomegalovirus status with high specificity and sensitivity in both the original and validation cohorts. A later analysis had no HLA typing for the validation cohort, so co-occurrence there was scored across all 130 or so repertoires. In a later analysis, TCRs clustered in the first cohort were found to also tend to co-occur in the approximately 120 validation repertoires, with 90% to 95% of cluster scores above 0. A total of 150 to 200 TCR beta chains were listed by the study as associated with cytomegalovirus. In vitro tests confirmed that three of the cytomegalovirus-associated TCR beta chains recognize cytomegalovirus antigens.

The donors belonged to the validation cohort of under 150 subjects, which was separate from the roughly 700-subject first cohort. With regard to this clone: What antigen it recognizes has not been identified. Base qualities are not recorded, but no much larger clone differs from it by a single base.

The CDR3 sequence holds 13 residues, the cysteine and phenylalanine included. Solely the CDR3 DNA is kept, with 39 bases framed from the first base. Trimming removed 6 bases from V and 2 bases from J, leaving 10 bases between the germline ends. The germline V gene yields KGHSH for CDR1 and LQKENI for CDR2. Libraries were built with the immunoSEQ multiplex PCR assay. Under the source paper's analysis protocol: A statistical classification framework was developed to diagnose cytomegalovirus status using the catalog of TCR beta chain sequences. Drawn from immuneACCESS, this table holds only the in-frame rearrangements with V and J called that TCRdb kept. Clones are partly lost; checked studies trace under half to an unresolved V gene and leave the rest unexplained. Clonal size and the V and J genes are those of that table, whereas D and trimming came from the DNA. The sample contains fewer than 250,000 clones, 80% to 90% of them found a single time. About 2.8% of the sample goes to the ten largest clones.

This TCR came from a man aged 18 to 35 in good health and CMV-seronegative. The sequence joins TRBV18 to TRBJ2-5, and perhaps TRBD2 as D gene, on 6 matching bases. The material sequenced was PBMCs. The CDR3 region: CASSPGLQETQYF. The DNA reads as follows: TGTGCCAGCTCTCCGGGACTTCAAGAGACCCAGTACTTC.